This TCR beta chain is drawn from a study of T cells in Graves' hyperthyroidism and ophthalmopathy. For the study at large: Peripheral blood was taken when the disease was first diagnosed, before any treatment began. Whole-study findings and limits: The majority of expanded thyroid clonotypes above 0.001 also appeared in blood.

This clonotype appeared a few times. Its antigen is still unknown. Amplification of TCR beta CDR3 regions used RNA as the template. The TCR CDR3 was amplified in a first-round RT-PCR using the HTBI primer set. TCRdb reanalysed the multiplex PCR reads using MiXCR and keeps one entry per CDR3 protein. The sample shows hundreds of thousands of distinct CDR3 sequences, nearly 20% of them seen only once. The CDR3 contains 16 residues. The ends lost 3 bases at V and 10 bases at J; junction bases unmatched: 13. CDR1 is SGDLS and CDR2 is YYNGEE in the germline V gene. Not enrolled were patients with uncontrolled infection, other autoimmune disease, pregnancy or lactation.

The sequence was collected from a man aged 35 to 55 with Graves' ophthalmopathy. The J gene is TRBJ2-1, the V gene TRBV9; 10 positions match TRBD2. What was sequenced was blood. CDR3 coding DNA: TGTGCCAGCAGCGCCCAGTGGACTAGCGGAGATCCGGAGCAGTTCTTC. Protein product: CASSAQWTSGDPEQFF.